The subject of this entry is one T cell receptor (beta chain). Its antigen is not identified. This record comes from a study of a mutant IDH1 vaccine in newly diagnosed glioma. Background on the study: Commencement of vaccination occurred 4-6 weeks following radiotherapy alone, or concurrently with temozolomide cycles. Before enrollment, patients got radiotherapy alone, temozolomide alone, or mostly the combination.

Time point denoted: week 5, during vaccination. Doses consisted of 300 ug of mutant IDH1 20-mer peptide each, paired with topical imiquimod. Donors had new IDH1-mutant astrocytomas of WHO grade 3 or 4 (ATRX-lost). The assay was immunoSEQ multiplex PCR, and TCRdb's table has in-frame clones only and misses some. The sample records approximately 38,000 clones, over 75% being singletons. Whole-study findings and limits: Shifts in the top peripheral T cell clonotypes seemed unrelated to pseudoprogression.

The receptor comes from a man in his forties with glioma. The source material was PBMCs, sampled from a glioma patient whose treatment included an IDH1 peptide vaccine.

The CDR3 region is CASSLAGHQETQYF. CDR3 DNA sequence: TGTGCCAGCAGCTTAGCGGGCCACCAAGAGACCCAGTACTTC. This chain uses TRBV7-7 with TRBJ2-5, with D hard to call. Deletions cut 0 bases from V and 0 bases from J, with 5 bases between. Per the germline V gene, CDR1 is SSHAT and CDR2 is FNYEAQ (reference sequence). The CDR3 runs to 14 residues.